This TCR beta chain appears in the sequencing data of a study of identical twins. Findings of the study overall: Without tracking the same donors, conclusions rested on cross-sectional statistical analysis. Sequences that were out-of-frame, alpha and twin-shared displayed an excess of low generation probability. There were fewer insertions in abundant cord blood beta clonotypes, but memory repertoires showed no such pattern.

Each donor (without exception) was a healthy Caucasian. TCRdb ran MiXCR on the 5' RACE reads and lists one entry per CDR3 protein. The sample carries about 330,000 distinct CDR3 sequences, approximately 13% recorded once. In germline, CDR1 is MGHRA, CDR2 YSYEKL. Trimming took 3 bases from V and 1 from J, leaving 11 bases between them. The CDR3 has 15 amino acids. This clonotype was counted many times. Its antigen is unknown. Separately, the same data were catalogued under a study of yellow fever vaccine responses in identical twins.

The origin of this receptor is a young woman in good health. The chain carries TRBV4-1 and TRBJ2-3; D perhaps matches TRBD1 (6 bases). Sequenced input: CD8+ T cells sorted from blood. This CDR3 is CASSQAGTRTDTQYF. The CDR3 coding sequence is TGCGCCAGCAGCCAGGCCGGGACACGCACAGATACGCAGTATTTT.